Included here is one T cell receptor (beta chain) sequence, with context. The sample belongs to a study of control samples from healthy donors and cancer patients. Losses at the gene ends were 5 bases for V and 2 bases for J; bases not matched to a gene: 4. The CDR3 totals 15 residues. The germline gives CDR1 SGHVS, CDR2 FQNEAQ. Method: immunoSEQ multiplex PCR; TCRdb's copy keeps in-frame clones and lacks some. This sample carries about 180,000 clones, 90% to 95% of them seen once, and the ten largest clones take 1.2% to 1.5%. The sample taken for sequencing was blood. The chain couples TRBV7-8 to TRBJ2-3; 10 nucleotides agree with TRBD2. The source of this sequence is a man in his thirties or forties in good health. For the CDR3, the DNA is TGTGCCAGCAGCCGGACTAGCGGAGCCACAGATACGCAGTATTTT. Its protein product is CASSRTSGATDTQYF.